The rows below give T cell receptor beta chains drawn from one sample of a study of blood T cell repertoires in COVID-19. Profiled with immunoSEQ multiplex PCR; TCRdb holds only in-frame clones, not every one. The sample yields about 120,000 clones, about 79% seen once. The sample consisted of peripheral blood. The origin of the receptors is a man aged 65 to 79 with acute or convalescent COVID-19. Both conserved end residues are trimmed from each CDR3. Size is stated for part of the rows, as once, few or many counts, or as a class when the clone is expanded.

clone_size	v_call	j_call	cdr3_aa
-	TRBV4-1	TRBJ1-2	ASSQDYQGGNYGYT
many	TRBV3-1/TRBV3-2	TRBJ2-7	ASSQGLGGEQY
-	TRBV9	TRBJ2-1	ASSVASGGASEQF
-	TRBV18	TRBJ2-7	ASSPYQGDEQY
-	TRBV7-2	TRBJ1-5	ASSLGLSRPQH
-	TRBV4-2	TRBJ1-1	ASSQDGQGALVTEAF
-	TRBV12-3/TRBV12-4	TRBJ1-2	ASSRTGDYGYT
few	TRBV5-4	TRBJ1-1	ASSLGPGQNTEAF
-	TRBV7-9	TRBJ1-6	ASSLEGVAYNSPLH
-	TRBV5-1	TRBJ1-2	ASSFNPDRGHGYT
-	TRBV5-5	TRBJ2-7	ASSLAVGYGSYEQY
once	TRBV11-2	TRBJ2-5	ASSLDSLDEQTQY
once	TRBV5-6	TRBJ1-3	ASSSDINSGNTIY
-	TRBV5-1	TRBJ2-1	ASSQLAGGNNEQF
few	TRBV5-1	TRBJ2-3	ASSLAGTAGTDTQY
-	TRBV12-5	TRBJ2-2	ASGLGFIDGSAGGELF
-	TRBV7-2	TRBJ2-1	ASSFIEGNEQF
-	TRBV6-2/TRBV6-3	TRBJ2-5	ASSYSGDLAGQETQY
-	TRBV7-3	TRBJ1-6	ASSGHGGDSPLH
-	TRBV5-1	TRBJ1-4	ASSMGTGQINEKLF
-	TRBV12-3/TRBV12-4	TRBJ2-2	ASRTGDTGELF
-	TRBV19	TRBJ2-3	ASSSTHTDTQY
-	TRBV5-6	TRBJ1-2	ASSHIDRAANYGYT
-	TRBV7-2	TRBJ2-5	ASSLRVAGGPGETQY
-	TRBV18	TRBJ2-3	ASSPPKLAGSTDTQY
-	TRBV25-1	TRBJ1-6	ATRGQGVNSPLH
-	TRBV6-5	TRBJ1-1	ASSYSLDKLNTEAF
once	TRBV5-4	TRBJ2-1	ASSLGNSGGLDEQF
-	TRBV7-2	TRBJ1-3	ASSLVGGGGNTIY
-	TRBV30	TRBJ1-2	AWSRTADRKPTYGYT
-	TRBV28	TRBJ1-1	ASGAEQNTEAF
-	TRBV12-3/TRBV12-4	TRBJ1-6	ASRLHRDSPLH
-	TRBV25-1	TRBJ1-1	ASSPQGYTEAF
-	TRBV29-1	TRBJ2-3	SVVRLGLANVLGTDTQY
-	TRBV2	TRBJ1-6	ASSEDISPLH
once	TRBV19	TRBJ2-3	ASSGTSGGGTDTQY
-	TRBV11-3	TRBJ2-1	ASSLGSFATLEDNEQF
-	TRBV9	TRBJ1-2	ASSVYEGLGGYT
-	TRBV5-4	TRBJ1-6	ASSLVGGRNSPLH
-	TRBV15	TRBJ2-7	ATSRDRTGGLAEQY
few	TRBV10-3	TRBJ2-2	AISPLAGGTGELF
-	TRBV7-6	TRBJ2-1	ASSLRGQGVISSYNEQF
-	TRBV19	TRBJ1-4	ASSRGPWVAATNEKLF
few	TRBV7-9	TRBJ1-2	ASSLTDFYGYT
few	TRBV25-1	TRBJ1-2	ASSAPREGVGVSGYT
-	TRBV7-6	TRBJ2-1	ASSLELAGGLNEQF
-	TRBV19	TRBJ1-3	ASSIQGNSGNTIY
-	TRBV2	TRBJ1-5	ASQKQEYQPQH
few	TRBV5-4	TRBJ1-2	ASNSIYGYT
few	TRBV4-3	TRBJ1-2	ASSQDHLTGFGYT
-	TRBV3-1/TRBV3-2	TRBJ1-2	ATARGYGYT
few	TRBV5-1	TRBJ1-6	ASSLDGGNSPLH
-	TRBV2	TRBJ1-1	ASSEQGPGSEAF
-	TRBV9	TRBJ2-7	ASSVDEYYEQY
few	TRBV14	TRBJ2-7	ASSPRTGPYEQY